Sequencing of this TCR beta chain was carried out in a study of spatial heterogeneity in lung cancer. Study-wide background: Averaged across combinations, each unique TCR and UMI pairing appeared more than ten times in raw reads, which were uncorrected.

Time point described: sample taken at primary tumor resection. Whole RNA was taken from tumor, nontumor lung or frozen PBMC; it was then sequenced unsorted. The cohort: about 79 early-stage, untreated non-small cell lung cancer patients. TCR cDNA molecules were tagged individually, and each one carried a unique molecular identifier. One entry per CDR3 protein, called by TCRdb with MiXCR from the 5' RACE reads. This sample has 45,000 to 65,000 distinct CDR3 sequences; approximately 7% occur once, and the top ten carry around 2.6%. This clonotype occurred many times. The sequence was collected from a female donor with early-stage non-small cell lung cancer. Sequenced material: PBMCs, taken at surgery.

The CDR3 loop is CASRLHAQETQYF. For the CDR3, the DNA is TGTGCCAGCAGATTACACGCACAAGAGACCCAGTACTTC. The chain joins TRBV12-3 or TRBV12-4 to TRBJ2-5; no firm D call. This CDR3 is built from 13 residues. The ends were cut back, 6 bases at V and 2 bases at J, with 10 bases in the middle.